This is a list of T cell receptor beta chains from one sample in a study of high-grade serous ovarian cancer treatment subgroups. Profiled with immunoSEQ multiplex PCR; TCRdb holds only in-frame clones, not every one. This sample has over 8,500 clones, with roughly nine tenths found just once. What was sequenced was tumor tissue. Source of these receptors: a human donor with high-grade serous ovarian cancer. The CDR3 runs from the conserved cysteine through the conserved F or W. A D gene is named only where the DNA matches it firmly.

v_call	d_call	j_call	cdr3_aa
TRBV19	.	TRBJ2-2	CASSHWGWGNTGELFF
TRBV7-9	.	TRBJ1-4	CASRRQEGNEKLFF
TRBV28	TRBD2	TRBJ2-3	CASSPPGGQGTDTQYF
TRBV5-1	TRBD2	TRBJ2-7	CASSLGGTSGRAYEQYF
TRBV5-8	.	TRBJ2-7	CASSLLASGGEQYF
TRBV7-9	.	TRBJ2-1	CASSLSRTSSYNEQFF
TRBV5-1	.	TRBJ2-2	CASSLPGALNTGELFF
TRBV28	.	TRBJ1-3	CASSQGGNTIYF
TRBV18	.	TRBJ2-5	CASQQAGQETQYF
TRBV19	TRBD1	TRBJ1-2	CASSMGQGTNGYTF
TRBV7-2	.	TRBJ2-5	CASSPLTFGRQETQYF
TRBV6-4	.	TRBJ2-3	CASSPSGALTDTQYF
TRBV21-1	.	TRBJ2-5	CASEGLAGGLGETQYF
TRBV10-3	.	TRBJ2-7	CAISLDRSYEQYF
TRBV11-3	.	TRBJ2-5	CASSLTAQETQYF
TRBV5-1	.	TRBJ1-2	CASSIQGYGYTF
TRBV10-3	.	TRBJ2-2	CAISVGTTGELFF
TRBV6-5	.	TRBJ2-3	CASSYSMETDTQYF
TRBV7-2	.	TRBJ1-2	CASSLGRRYGYTF
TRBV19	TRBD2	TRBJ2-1	CASSKNLAGGFSYNEQFF
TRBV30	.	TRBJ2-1	CAWTSESYNEQFF
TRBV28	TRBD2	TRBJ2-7	CASSPRLARIYEQYF
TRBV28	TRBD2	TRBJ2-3	CASSLWASGGDTQYF
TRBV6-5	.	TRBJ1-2	CASSFVTDFNYGYTF
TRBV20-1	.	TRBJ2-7	CSARGGYEQYF
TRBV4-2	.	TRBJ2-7	CASSQAVSSSTEQYF
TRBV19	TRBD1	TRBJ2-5	CASSPQGAETQYF
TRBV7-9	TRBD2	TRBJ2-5	CASSLAGGFQETQYF
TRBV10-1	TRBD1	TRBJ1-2	CASNRGTGGPYGYTF
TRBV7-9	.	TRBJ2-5	CASSLLSGRGRRETQYF
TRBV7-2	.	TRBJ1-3	CASSLWVTAGNTIYF
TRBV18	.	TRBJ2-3	CASSPTMSTDTQYF
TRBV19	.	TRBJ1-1	CASTTRGGVNTEAFF
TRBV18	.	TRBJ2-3	CASSLQIDVGTDTQYF
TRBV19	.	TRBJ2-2	CASMALASTGELFF
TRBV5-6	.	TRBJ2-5	CASSRDTYYQETQYF
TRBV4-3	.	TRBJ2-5	CASSQGIGETQYF
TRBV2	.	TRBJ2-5	CASSRDRGETQYF
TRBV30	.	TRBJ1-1	CAWSSPNMGHTEAFF
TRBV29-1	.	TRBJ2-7	CSVAQASYEQYF
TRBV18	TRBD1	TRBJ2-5	CASSLQDRGYQETQYF
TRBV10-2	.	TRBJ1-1	CASSETSGDYTEAFF
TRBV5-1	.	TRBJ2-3	CASSLLTGPDTQYF
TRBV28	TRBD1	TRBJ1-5	CASSLAGGHQPQHF
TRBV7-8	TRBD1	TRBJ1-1	CASSRQGAIPLNTEAFF
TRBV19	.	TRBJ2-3	CASSSLDGAYTHHTDTQYF
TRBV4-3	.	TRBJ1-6	CASRQGDFNSPLHF
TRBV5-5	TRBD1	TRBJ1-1	CASSPRGVLTEAFF
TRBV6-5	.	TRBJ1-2	CASSYRGYNYGYTF
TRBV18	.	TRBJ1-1	CASSPSGGNGVAAFF
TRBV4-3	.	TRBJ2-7	CASSRASGLSYEQYF
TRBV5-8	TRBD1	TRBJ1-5	CASSIRDRGFQPQHF
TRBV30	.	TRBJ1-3	CAWSPGGNGNTIYF
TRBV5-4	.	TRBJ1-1	CASSLVKGTRANTEAFF
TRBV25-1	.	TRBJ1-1	CASSTNFEAFF
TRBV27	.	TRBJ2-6	CASKPGVGANVLTF
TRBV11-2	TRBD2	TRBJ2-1	CASSLDHRLAGDYNEQFF
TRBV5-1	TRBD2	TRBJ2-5	CASSYLAGGGETQYF
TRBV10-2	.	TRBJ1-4	CASSDIRGATNEKLFF
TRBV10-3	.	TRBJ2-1	CAISGNSNEQFF